The 15 T cell receptor beta chains in this list originate from one sample, sequenced in a study of cytomegalovirus exposure and HLA in healthy donors (dated by TCRdb to about 2017). The library was produced with the immunoSEQ multiplex PCR assay. For the multiplex PCR, a mixture combining 60 forward primers for TCR Vbeta segments and 13 reverse primers for TCR Jbeta segments was used. TCRdb re-hosts the immuneACCESS table, in-frame sequences only. Its copies lack some clones; in the studies checked, an unresolved V gene accounts for under half of them, and the cause for the rest is not known. In this sample the table shows some 150,000 clones, about four fifths of which occur a single time. The leading ten clones occupy about 1.4% of the sample. Sequencing was carried out using PBMCs. These receptors all come from a woman aged 35 to 49 in good health and CMV-seronegative.

The rearrangement joins TRBV5-1 to TRBJ2-5, with 7 bases that match TRBD1. The germline V gene has CDR1 SGHRS and CDR2 YFSETQ. The CDR3 runs to 14 residues. Trimming took 2 bases from V and 1 from J; bases not matched to a gene: 2. The DNA for the CDR3 is TGCGCCAGCAGCTTAAGGGACAGCCAAGAGACCCAGTACTTC. Encoded protein: CASSLRDSQETQYF.

In DNA form, the CDR3 reads TGCGCCAGCAGCCGGGGGTTAGGCTACGAGCAGTACTTC. Protein sequence: CASSRGLGYEQYF. The rearrangement uses TRBV5-1 and TRBJ2-7; D is perhaps TRBD2 (6 bases). The CDR3 is 13 amino acids. Germline values: CDR1 SGHRS, CDR2 YFSETQ. Deletions cut 4 bases from V and 3 bases from J, with 11 bases between. Full variable domain (rest looked up from reference TRBV5-1 and TRBJ2-7): KAGVTQTPRYLIKTRGQQVTLSCSPISGHRSVSWYQQTPGQGLQFLFEYFSETQRNKGNFPGRFSGRQFSNSRSEMNVSTLELGDSALYLCASSRGLGYEQYFGPGTRLTVT.

About this clone itself: The junction departs from the called germline gene at one end, perhaps through a read error. V usage is TRBV6-5 and J usage is TRBJ1-5; D might be TRBD1 (6 bases). CDR3 length: 15 amino acids. Germline V gives CDR1 MNHEY, CDR2 SVGAGI. CDR3 protein: CASKPGTFSNQPPHF. DNA for the CDR3: TGTGCCAGCAAACCCGGGACATTCAGCAATCAGCCCCCGCATTTT.

This clone was found many times. The V gene is TRBV7-9, the J gene TRBJ2-7; D is unresolved. The germline V gene has CDR1 SEHNR and CDR2 FQNEAQ (reference sequence). The length of the CDR3 is 15 residues. V lost 5 bases, J lost 2 bases, and 16 bases lay in between. The CDR3 bases are TGTGCCAGCAGCCCCGACGGCGGCGGTCCCTACGAGCAGTACTTC. Protein sequence: CASSPDGGGPYEQYF. The entire variable domain, with the rest obtained from reference TRBV7-9 and TRBJ2-7, is as follows: DTGVSQNPRHKITKRGQNVTFRCDPISEHNRLYWYRQTLGQGPEFLTYFQNEAQLEKSRLLSDRFSAERPKGSFSTLEIQRTEQGDSAMYLCASSPDGGGPYEQYFGPGTRLTVT.

The chain combines TRBV2 with TRBJ1-1, with TRBD1 identical over 8 bases. The CDR3 extends over 14 amino acids. V dropped 8 bases and J dropped 0; count of bases not matched to a gene: 5. The germline gives CDR1 SNHLY, CDR2 FYNNEI. CDR3 residues: CASARTGLNTEAFF. CDR3 nucleotide sequence: TGTGCCAGCGCACGGACAGGGCTGAACACTGAAGCTTTCTTT. The variable domain in full, completed from reference TRBV2 and TRBJ1-1, reads EPEVTQTPSHQVTQMGQEVILRCVPISNHLYFYWYRQILGQKVEFLVSFYNNEISEKSEIFDDQFSVERPDGSNFTLKIRSTKLEDSAMYFCASARTGLNTEAFFGQGTRLTVV.

This clone showed up just a few times. This sequence joins TRBV7-2 and TRBJ2-5; tentatively, D is TRBD1 (6 bases). The CDR3 is 15 amino acids. The germline V gene encodes CDR1 SGHTA and CDR2 FQGNSA. V was clipped by 2 bases and J by 6 bases, with 16 bases between them. This CDR3 reads CASSLSWGPGKTQYF. CDR3 sequence (DNA): TGTGCCAGCAGCTTATCTTGGGGGCCCGGGAAGACCCAGTACTTC.

This sequence joins TRBV29-1 and TRBJ2-7, with D tentatively TRBD2 (6 bases). Trimming left V 0 bases short and J 2 bases short, with 23 bases between. Looked up from germline, CDR1 is SQVTM and CDR2 is ANQGSEA. The CDR3 has 18 amino acids. DNA of the CDR3: TGCAGCGTTGAAGAGGAATCGGGATTAAGGGGAGGAGCCTACGAGCAGTACTTC. Its translation: CSVEEESGLRGGAYEQYF.

This chain joins TRBV25-1 and TRBJ2-1; TRBD2 is a possible D gene (7 bases). Germline CDR1 and CDR2: MGHDK and SYGVNS. V lost 3 bases and J 7 bases, leaving 16 bases between the germline ends. The length of the CDR3 is 15 residues. The CDR3 loop is CASSEGGGPRNEQFF. The CDR3 DNA reads TGTGCCAGCAGTGAGGGAGGGGGACCGAGGAATGAGCAGTTCTTC.

The chain has TRBV7-2 and TRBJ1-5; the D is unclear. The CDR3 covers 14 residues. The V gene's germline CDR1 is SGHTA and CDR2 FQGNSA. V gave up 5 bases and J gave up 7 bases, with 15 bases separating them. As DNA, the CDR3 is TGTGCCAGCAGCGTCACACCGGGAGGACAGCCCCAGCATTTT. Translation gives CASSVTPGGQPQHF.

This sequence joins TRBV5-1 and TRBJ2-2, with a possible D match to TRBD1 (6 bases). Germline V gene lookup returns CDR1 SGHRS and CDR2 YFSETQ. The length of the CDR3 is 15 residues. V lost 4 bases, J lost 4 bases, and 14 bases lay in between. CDR3 residues: CASSALQGSTGELFF. The DNA of the CDR3 is TGCGCCAGCAGCGCCCTACAGGGATCCACCGGGGAGCTGTTTTTT.

A single count supports this clone. The gene calls are TRBV6-4 and TRBJ1-3; maybe TRBD1 (5 bases). V was cut by 2 bases and J by 4 bases, with 6 bases left in between. Germline V gives CDR1 MRHNA, CDR2 SNTAGT. The CDR3 consists of 13 residues. The CDR3: CASSDQGGNTIYF. CDR3 coding DNA: TGTGCCAGCAGTGACCAGGGAGGAAACACCATATATTTT.

The chain links TRBV29-1 to TRBJ2-7; TRBD2 might be the D (6 bases). Trimming shortened V by 3 bases and J by 1 base, and 7 bases separated the two germline ends. The germline V gene has CDR1 SQVTM and CDR2 ANQGSEA. CDR3 size: 12 residues. The chain's CDR3 is CSVDGGSYEQYF. CDR3 nucleotides: TGCAGCGTTGACGGGGGTTCCTACGAGCAGTACTTC.

The gene calls are TRBV9 and TRBJ1-2, with D possibly TRBD1 on 5 matching bases. The CDR3 has 14 residues. V was cut by 0 bases and J by 8 bases, with 14 bases left in between. Per germline, CDR1 SGDLS and CDR2 YYNGEE. CDR3 bases: TGTGCCAGCAGCGTAGTGGCAGGGCTTGGGGGCTACACCTTC. Translated, it gives CASSVVAGLGGYTF.

The CDR3 DNA sequence: TGTGCCAGCAGCCGGAGACAGGCTTTGAACACTGAAGCTTTCTTT. As protein: CASSRRQALNTEAFF. The chain carries TRBV5-6 and TRBJ1-1, with a weak D call TRBD1 (6 bases). Germline V gives CDR1 SGHDT, CDR2 YYEEEE. Trimming took 4 bases from V and 0 from J, leaving 13 bases between them. The CDR3 extends over 15 amino acids.

V usage is TRBV5-1 and J usage is TRBJ1-4; D is uncertain. CDR3 length equals 15 residues. Trimming removed 1 base from V and 0 bases from J, with 7 bases in between. Germline CDR1 SGHRS, CDR2 YFSETQ. CDR3 amino acids: CASSLLESTNEKLFF. The CDR3 DNA follows: TGCGCCAGCAGCTTGTTGGAGTCAACTAATGAAAAACTGTTTTTT.